The 4 T cell receptor beta chains listed next were all sequenced from one sample in a study of T cells in Graves' hyperthyroidism and ophthalmopathy. The source material, RNA transcripts, was used to amplify TCR beta CDR3 regions. A first-round RT-PCR of the TCR CDR3 used the HTBI primer set. TCRdb passed the multiplex PCR reads through MiXCR, listing each CDR3 protein once. Of 650,000 to 800,000 distinct CDR3 sequences listed, about 45% were seen once; the top ten hold 6.5% to 9%. What was sequenced was peripheral blood or thyroid tissue (not recorded which). The origin of the receptors is an adult man with Graves' disease, either hyperthyroidism or ophthalmopathy (not recorded which).

This clonotype was observed a few times. The chain is built from TRBV20-1 and TRBJ2-5, with 7 bases that match TRBD1. CDR1 and CDR2 (germline): DFQATT, SNEGSKA (reference sequence). There are 16 residues in the CDR3. With 1 base clipped from V and 4 bases from J, the junction kept 12 bases outside the gene matches. CDR3 amino acids: CSARAPTGDIGETQYF. The CDR3 DNA sequence: TGCAGTGCTAGAGCGCCCACAGGGGACATTGGAGAGACCCAGTACTTC.

The rearrangement links TRBV6-5 to TRBJ2-2; TRBD1 matches 9 bases. The germline gives CDR1 MNHEY, CDR2 SVGAGI. V shed 4 bases and J 9 bases; nucleotides not matched to a gene: 3. This CDR3 is built from 13 residues. The CDR3 is CASSSQGARELFF. CDR3 nucleotides: TGTGCCAGCAGTTCACAGGGGGCCAGGGAGCTGTTTTTT.

In this sample, this clonotype turned up many times. The chain recombines TRBV29-1 with TRBJ2-7; 11 bases fit TRBD1. The ends lost 7 bases at V and 7 bases at J; junction bases unmatched: 9. The germline CDR1 and CDR2 sequences are SQVTM and ANQGSEA. The CDR3 consists of 13 residues. As DNA, the CDR3 is TGCAGCGCTGGACAGGGGGCGACAGGGGAGCAGTACTTC. Amino acid sequence: CSAGQGATGEQYF.

V and J are TRBV27 and TRBJ2-7, with TRBD2 identical over 8 bases. V was clipped by 4 bases and J by 6 bases; unmatched bases: 8. This CDR3 spans 14 amino acids. Germline CDR1 and CDR2: MNHEY and SMNVEV (reference sequence). The chain's CDR3 is CASSSLTAGVEQYF. The DNA of the CDR3 is TGTGCCAGCAGTTCCCTCACAGCGGGAGTCGAGCAGTACTTC.